Listed below are T cell receptor beta chains from one sample, sequenced in a study of blood T cell repertoires in COVID-19. TCRdb's copy holds only in-frame clones and misses some; the assay was immunoSEQ multiplex PCR. The table includes about 180,000 clones, around 77% detected once. The sample was peripheral blood. These receptors all stem from a man between 65 and 85 years old with active or convalescent COVID-19. Both conserved end residues are part of each CDR3. Fields, in order: D gene, J gene, V gene, clone size, CDR3 protein, CDR3 DNA. The D gene is left open where the match is weak. Not every row has a clone size; where given, it reads once, few, many or a size class.

NA	TRBJ2-2	TRBV7-9	NA	CASSLFTGTGELFF	TGTGCCAGCAGCTTATTCACGGGGACCGGGGAGCTGTTTTTT
NA	TRBJ2-7	TRBV10-2	few	CASVRGQNYEQYF	TGCGCCAGCGTTCGAGGGCAGAACTACGAGCAGTACTTC
TRBD1	TRBJ2-3	TRBV5-1	NA	CASSFDRGTDTQYF	TGCGCCAGCAGCTTCGACAGGGGGACAGATACGCAGTATTTT
TRBD2	TRBJ2-5	TRBV7-9	NA	CASSWTSRETQYF	TGTGCCAGCAGCTGGACTAGCAGGGAGACCCAGTACTTC
NA	TRBJ2-3	TRBV11-3	NA	CASSPSRADTQYF	TGTGCCAGCAGCCCCTCGAGGGCAGATACGCAGTATTTT
NA	TRBJ2-4	TRBV10-2	NA	CASSEGGAGNIQYF	TGCGCCAGCAGTGAGGGGGGGGCCGGAAACATTCAGTACTTC
TRBD2	TRBJ2-3	TRBV5-1	NA	CASSSSGGADTQYF	TGCGCCAGCAGCTCTAGCGGGGGGGCGGATACGCAGTATTTT
TRBD1	TRBJ1-2	TRBV3-1/TRBV3-2	NA	CASSHFPVTGNGYTF	TGTGCCAGCAGCCATTTCCCGGTGACAGGGAATGGCTACACCTTC
TRBD1	TRBJ1-6	TRBV18	NA	CASSPYTGTGNALHF	TGTGCCAGCTCACCATATACCGGGACAGGGAATGCCCTCCACTTT
TRBD1	TRBJ1-1	TRBV9	NA	CASSLGTEANTEAFF	TGTGCCAGCAGCCTGGGGACAGAAGCGAACACTGAAGCTTTCTTT
NA	TRBJ1-1	TRBV9	NA	CASSPQSGLNTEAFF	TGTGCCAGCAGCCCCCAGTCGGGGTTGAACACTGAAGCTTTCTTT
TRBD2	TRBJ2-7	TRBV2	NA	CATSFRPGGAGEQYF	TGTGCCACCTCATTCCGCCCGGGGGGGGCGGGCGAGCAGTACTTC
TRBD1	TRBJ1-3	TRBV5-6	NA	CASSLGDRHSGNTIYF	TGTGCCAGCAGCTTGGGGGACAGGCACTCTGGAAACACCATATATTTT
NA	TRBJ1-4	TRBV2	NA	CATSDGRLNEKLFF	TGTGCCACCTCCGATGGCAGATTGAATGAAAAACTGTTTTTT
NA	TRBJ1-4	TRBV9	once	CASSLGPGGRNEKLFF	TGTGCCAGCAGCTTGGGACCGGGGGGACGAAATGAAAAACTGTTTTTT
TRBD2	TRBJ2-1	TRBV19	few	CASSIGGGEQFF	TGTGCCAGTAGTATTGGGGGGGGTGAGCAGTTCTTC
NA	TRBJ1-5	TRBV2	NA	CASSEALPDQPQHF	TGTGCCAGCAGTGAAGCGCTTCCGGATCAGCCCCAGCATTTT
TRBD1	TRBJ2-7	TRBV6-5	NA	CASTRGRAYEQYF	TGTGCCAGCACAAGGGGGCGCGCCTACGAGCAGTACTTC
TRBD1	TRBJ2-1	TRBV5-4	NA	CASSLLGQGNEQFF	TGTGCCAGCAGCTTGTTAGGACAGGGCAATGAGCAGTTCTTC
NA	TRBJ1-6	TRBV5-4	NA	CASSRGTAYNSPLHF	TGTGCCAGCAGCAGGGGGACGGCCTATAATTCACCCCTCCACTTT
NA	TRBJ2-5	TRBV6-5	NA	CASSYGTDSLGTQYF	TGTGCCAGCAGTTACGGCACGGACAGCTTGGGGACCCAGTACTTC
NA	TRBJ1-6	TRBV3-1/TRBV3-2	once	CASSLSQISVYNSPLHF	TGTGCCAGCAGCCTAAGTCAGATCAGTGTCTATAATTCACCCCTCCACTTT
NA	TRBJ1-1	TRBV19	once	CARPSEGTPNTEAFF	TGTGCCAGACCGAGCGAGGGCACACCGAACACTGAAGCTTTCTTT
TRBD1	TRBJ1-1	TRBV30	NA	CAWSVGTGGVSTEAFF	TGTGCCTGGAGTGTAGGGACAGGGGGCGTAAGCACTGAAGCTTTCTTT
NA	TRBJ1-6	TRBV6-5	NA	CASSPSRDSPLHF	TGTGCCAGCAGTCCCTCCCGCGATTCACCCCTCCACTTT
NA	TRBJ1-1	TRBV18	NA	CASSPLRGELAFF	TGTGCCAGCTCACCACTACGGGGGGAATTAGCTTTCTTT
NA	TRBJ2-7	TRBV5-1	NA	CASSSGHLYEQYF	TGCGCCAGCAGCTCGGGACATCTCTACGAGCAGTACTTC
NA	TRBJ2-7	TRBV10-3	NA	CAIRGQVSSYEQYF	TGTGCCATCAGGGGGCAGGTGAGCTCCTACGAGCAGTACTTC
TRBD2	TRBJ2-3	TRBV7-9	NA	CASSLGASGHTDTQYF	TGTGCCAGCAGCTTAGGGGCTAGCGGCCACACAGATACGCAGTATTTT
TRBD1	TRBJ1-3	TRBV13	NA	CASSLGTARNTIYF	TGTGCCAGCAGCCTCGGGACAGCAAGAAACACCATATATTTT
TRBD1	TRBJ1-2	TRBV12-3/TRBV12-4	once	CASSLRQGVGYTF	TGTGCCAGCAGTTTACGACAGGGGGTGGGCTACACCTTC
NA	TRBJ1-2	TRBV2	NA	CASSEGTLIGGYTF	TGTGCCAGCAGTGAGGGGACACTCATCGGGGGCTACACCTTC
NA	TRBJ2-1	TRBV24-1	few	CATSDRYEQFF	TGTGCCACCAGTGACAGGTATGAGCAGTTCTTC
NA	TRBJ1-1	TRBV10-2	NA	CASRRQLMNTEAFF	TGCGCCAGCAGGCGACAGCTTATGAACACTGAAGCTTTCTTT
TRBD2	TRBJ2-7	TRBV5-5	NA	CASSQLAGSPYEQYF	TGTGCCAGCAGCCAACTAGCGGGGTCCCCCTACGAGCAGTACTTC